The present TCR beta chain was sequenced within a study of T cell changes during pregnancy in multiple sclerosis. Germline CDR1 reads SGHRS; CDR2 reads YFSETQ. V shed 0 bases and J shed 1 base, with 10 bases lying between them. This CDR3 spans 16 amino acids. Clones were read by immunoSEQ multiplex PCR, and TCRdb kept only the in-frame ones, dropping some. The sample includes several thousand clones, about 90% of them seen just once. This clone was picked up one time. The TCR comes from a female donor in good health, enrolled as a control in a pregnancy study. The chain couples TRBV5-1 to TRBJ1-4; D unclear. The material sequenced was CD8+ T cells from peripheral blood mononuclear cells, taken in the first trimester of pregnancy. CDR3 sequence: CASSLAGVGTNEKLFF. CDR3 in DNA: TGCGCCAGCAGCTTGGCCGGGGTAGGAACTAATGAAAAACTGTTTTTT.